Each of the 28 T cell receptor beta chains below was sequenced from the same sample in a study of blood T cell repertoires in COVID-19. Data came from immunoSEQ multiplex PCR; TCRdb stores just in-frame clones and leaves some out. The sample carries approximately 80,000 clones, under 80% recorded once. The sample was peripheral blood. The receptors were gathered from a human donor in a cohort sampled during active COVID-19.

CDR3 nucleotides: TGTGCCAGCAGTTTCATTGGTGGCGGGGCCAACGTCCTGACTTTC. Its translation: CASSFIGGGANVLTF. V gene TRBV27 combines with J gene TRBJ2-6; D is uncertain. In germline, CDR1 is MNHEY, CDR2 SMNVEV (reference sequence). The CDR3 length is 15 residues. V lost 3 bases to trimming and J lost 4 bases, with 10 bases between them.

The chain joins TRBV3-1 (or the pseudogene TRBV3-2) to TRBJ1-1; a possible D gene is TRBD1 (6 bases). The germline V gene encodes CDR1 LGHDT and CDR2 YNNKEL (reference sequence). The CDR3 loop spans 15 amino acids. Deletions cut 1 base from V and 5 bases from J, with 14 bases between. The CDR3 DNA follows: TGTGCCAGCAGCCAAGCTTGGCAGGGGAAAACTGAAGCTTTCTTT. Translated: CASSQAWQGKTEAFF.

Here the CDR3 reads CASSVGQGHYNSPLHF. The CDR3 coding sequence is TGTGCCAGCAGTGTCGGACAGGGGCATTATAATTCACCCCTCCACTTT. The chain employs TRBV6-1 and TRBJ1-6, with 9 positions matching TRBD1. The CDR3 extends over 16 amino acids. V dropped 4 bases and J dropped 4; count of bases not matched to a gene: 5. Germline V CDR1 and CDR2: MNHNS, SASEGT.

The J gene is TRBJ2-7, the V gene TRBV18; TRBD2 aligns across 8 bases. V shed 3 bases and J 4 bases; nucleotides not matched to a gene: 5. Germline V gene lookup returns CDR1 KGHSH and CDR2 LQKENI. This CDR3 region has 14 residues. CDR3 amino acids: CASSPASGPYEQYV. The CDR3 DNA follows: TGTGCCAGCTCACCGGCTAGCGGGCCGTACGAGCAGTACGTC.

The V and J genes are TRBV10-3 and TRBJ2-7; 8 bases are shared with TRBD1. CDR1 and CDR2 from the germline V gene are ENHRY and SYGVKD. V dropped 0 bases and J dropped 1; count of bases not matched to a gene: 5. The CDR3 sequence is 16 residues long. CDR3: CAISESGTGGSYEQYF. The CDR3 region has the DNA TGTGCCATCAGTGAGTCTGGCACAGGGGGTTCCTACGAGCAGTACTTC.

V is TRBV7-9 and J is TRBJ2-1; 9 bases map to TRBD2. The germline gives CDR1 SEHNR, CDR2 FQNEAQ (reference sequence). This CDR3 has 17 residues. The ends lost 5 bases at V and 5 bases at J; junction bases unmatched: 13. CDR3 bases: TGTGCCAGCAGCCAAAGTTGGCGGGAGGGCGGAGACAATGAGCAGTTCTTC. It specifies CASSQSWREGGDNEQFF.

This sequence joins TRBV7-9 and TRBJ2-3, with a tentative D call TRBD2 (5 bases). V was pared by 1 base and J by 2 bases, with 10 bases between. CDR3 length: 15 residues. Germline V CDR1 and CDR2: SEHNR, FQNEAQ (reference sequence). The CDR3 nucleotides are TGTGCCAGCAGCTTAGTGGTAGCGAACACAGATACGCAGTATTTT. Amino acid sequence: CASSLVVANTDTQYF. Full variable domain (remainder filled in from reference TRBV7-9 and TRBJ2-3): DTGVSQNPRHKITKRGQNVTFRCDPISEHNRLYWYRQTLGQGPEFLTYFQNEAQLEKSRLLSDRFSAERPKGSFSTLEIQRTEQGDSAMYLCASSLVVANTDTQYFGPGTRLTVL.

This sequence joins TRBV2 and TRBJ1-1; 7 nucleotides match TRBD1. There are 13 residues in the CDR3. Germline V lookup: CDR1 SNHLY, CDR2 FYNNEI. Trimming at V came to 8 bases and at J to 11 bases, leaving 14 bases not matched to a gene. DNA of the CDR3: TGTGCCAGCGAACCACAGGGGTTCCTTGAGGCTTTCTTT. Translating gives CASEPQGFLEAFF.

Comment on this clone: The junction shows a germline mismatch at one end, possibly a read error. This sequence joins TRBV4-3 and TRBJ2-1; TRBD1 might be the D (5 bases). There are 15 residues in the CDR3. Germline CDR1 LGHNA, CDR2 YSLEER. The CDR3 nucleotides are TGCGCCAGCAGCCAAGATCGCTTTACAGGTTTGGAGCCGTTCTTC. It translates to CASSQDRFTGLEPFF.

This clone was recorded many times. V is TRBV27 and J is TRBJ1-1, with D perhaps TRBD1 (6 bases). The V end lost 5 bases, the J end lost 4 bases, and 17 bases lay between the germline ends. Germline CDR1 is MNHEY and CDR2 is SMNVEV (reference sequence). The CDR3 extends over 15 amino acids. CDR3 sequence reads: CASSPYPGAATEAFF. The CDR3 nucleotides read TGTGCCAGCAGTCCCTACCCAGGGGCTGCCACTGAAGCTTTCTTT.

This clone was counted only a few times. The chain links TRBV15 to TRBJ2-7, with 7 bases matching TRBD2. The V segment lost 9 bases and the J segment 1 base; nucleotides outside the gene matches: 6. The CDR3 covers 13 residues. Germline V lookup: CDR1 LNHNV, CDR2 YYDKDF (reference sequence). In nucleotides, the CDR3 is TGTGCCACGGCCTCGGGGGGATCCTACGAGCAGTACTTC. Its protein product is CATASGGSYEQYF.

This clone has a count of ten or more. The rearrangement joins TRBV2 to TRBJ1-1; D is unresolved. Trimming took off 6 bases at V and 8 bases at J, with 10 bases between the two ends. The CDR3 runs to 11 residues. The germline V gene encodes CDR1 SNHLY and CDR2 FYNNEI. The CDR3 coding sequence is TGTGCCAGCAGCGAAACTGTGGAAGCTTTCTTT. Translating it yields CASSETVEAFF.

The gene calls are TRBV30 and TRBJ2-3; D might be TRBD2 (5 bases). The V gene's germline CDR1 is GTSNPN and CDR2 SVGIG (reference sequence). V lost 2 bases, J lost 0 bases, and 12 bases lay in between. CDR3 size: 15 residues. CDR3 amino acids: CAWSQADRSTDTQYF. CDR3 DNA: TGTGCCTGGAGTCAAGCGGACCGAAGCACAGATACGCAGTATTTT. Drawing the rest from reference TRBV30 and TRBJ2-3, the complete variable domain is SQTIHQWPATLVQPVGSPLSLECTVEGTSNPNLYWYRQAAGRGLQLLFYSVGIGQISSEVPQNLSASRPQDRQFILSSKKLLLSDSGFYLCAWSQADRSTDTQYFGPGTRLTVL.

The CDR3 region is CASRISGRREQFF. Written as DNA, the CDR3 is TGTGCCAGCAGGATTAGCGGGAGAAGGGAGCAGTTCTTC. This chain links TRBV12-3 or TRBV12-4 with TRBJ2-1; 9 positions match TRBD2. Trimming at V came to 6 bases and at J to 10 bases, leaving 7 bases not matched to a gene. This CDR3 has 13 residues.

The rearrangement uses TRBV6-5 and TRBJ1-5; the D gene is possibly TRBD1 (6 bases). The V and J ends lost 7 bases and 1 base respectively, with 14 bases between them. This CDR3 has 15 residues. CDR1 is MNHEY, CDR2 SVGAGI, per germline. In DNA, the CDR3 is TGTGCCAGCACCAGGGGAGGGGTAAGCAATCAGCCCCAGCATTTT. This codes for CASTRGGVSNQPQHF.

The chain uses TRBV2 and TRBJ1-2, with 8 bases fitting TRBD1. Germline CDR1 and CDR2: SNHLY and FYNNEI. The CDR3 consists of 14 residues. V gave up 9 bases and J gave up 1 base; unmatched junction bases: 7. In nucleotides, the CDR3 is TGTGCCAGGGAGGACAGGGCCCTTAACTATGGCTACACCTTC. Protein sequence: CAREDRALNYGYTF.

The rearrangement uses TRBV6-5 and TRBJ1-6, with D perhaps matching TRBD1 (6 bases). V lost 5 bases and J lost 10, with 18 bases in between. The germline CDR1 and CDR2 sequences are MNHEY and SVGAGI. The CDR3 contains 15 residues. The CDR3 sequence: CASSRTLQGRSPLHF. DNA for the CDR3: TGTGCCAGCAGTCGAACGCTACAGGGCCGATCACCCCTCCACTTT.

The chain has TRBV5-6 and TRBJ2-5; D perhaps matches TRBD1 (6 bases). Germline lookup yields CDR1 SGHDT and CDR2 YYEEEE. The CDR3 extends over 15 amino acids. V lost 2 bases to trimming and J lost 4 bases, with 15 bases between them. The CDR3 region has the DNA TGTGCCAGCAGCTTCCTAAACAGGGTTTTAGAGACCCAGTACTTC. It yields the protein CASSFLNRVLETQYF.

The chain employs TRBV6-5 and TRBJ2-7; tentatively, D is TRBD2 (6 bases). Germline assignment: CDR1 MNHEY and CDR2 SVGAGI. This CDR3 comprises 12 residues. Trimming shortened V by 8 bases and J by 6 bases, and 14 bases separated the two germline ends. In DNA form, the CDR3 reads TGTGCCAGCCTGGGGGGAAGCGGCGAGCAGTACGTC. Translating it yields CASLGGSGEQYV.

The gene calls are TRBV7-9 and TRBJ1-5; 7 bases match TRBD1. CDR1 is SEHNR and CDR2 is FQNEAQ in the germline V gene (reference sequence). The ends lost 10 bases at V and 9 bases at J; junction bases unmatched: 9. This CDR3 contains 12 residues. The CDR3, as DNA: TGTGCCATAAGACAGGGTCAAGGGCCCCAGCATTTT. This translates into CAIRQGQGPQHF. The variable domain in full, completed from reference TRBV7-9 and TRBJ1-5, reads DTGVSQNPRHKITKRGQNVTFRCDPISEHNRLYWYRQTLGQGPEFLTYFQNEAQLEKSRLLSDRFSAERPKGSFSTLEIQRTEQGDSAMYLCAIRQGQGPQHFGDGTRLSIL.

This chain connects TRBV30 to TRBJ1-2; D gene unclear. Trimming pared 0 bases from V and 8 bases from J, leaving 7 bases between. Looked up from germline, CDR1 is GTSNPN and CDR2 is SVGIG (reference sequence). The CDR3 contains 11 residues. The CDR3 DNA follows: TGTGCCTGGAGTGTACAGACAGGCTACACCTTC. Its protein is CAWSVQTGYTF.

This clone came up once. The chain recombines TRBV5-1 with TRBJ1-1, with 10 nucleotides matching TRBD1. The CDR3 spans 17 residues. The J segment lost 5 bases and the V segment lost 0 bases, leaving 10 bases of the junction unmatched. Germline CDR1 SGHRS, CDR2 YFSETQ. The CDR3 protein is CASSLEGTGEFGTEAFF. Written as DNA, the CDR3 is TGCGCCAGCAGCTTGGAAGGGACAGGGGAATTTGGAACTGAAGCTTTCTTT.

Sample share makes this clone medium-sized (0.01 to 0.1%). J is TRBJ1-1 and V is TRBV6-5; D not resolved. The CDR3 is made up of 13 amino acids. The germline gives CDR1 MNHEY, CDR2 SVGAGI. V was clipped by 4 bases and J by 4 bases, with 10 bases between them. CDR3 sequence (DNA): TGTGCCAGCAGTTCTGCAGGTGTCACTGAAGCTTTCTTT. Its protein is CASSSAGVTEAFF.

The V call is TRBV23-1, the J call TRBJ1-5; perhaps TRBD1 as D (6 bases). TRBV23-1 carries the ORF label, with uncertain function. V lost 0 bases to trimming and J lost 4 bases, with 25 bases between them. This CDR3 is 20 amino acids long. Written as DNA, the CDR3 is TGCGCCAGCAGTCAATCGATTGGGCCAGGGTGTGTGACAGGAAATCAGCCCCAGCATTTT. Translating it yields CASSQSIGPGCVTGNQPQHF.

This chain uses TRBV19 with TRBJ1-1; D remains unclear. The CDR3 contains 12 residues. Germline CDR1 and CDR2: LNHDA and SQIVND (reference sequence). V was trimmed by 7 bases and J by 2 bases, leaving 8 bases between them. The CDR3 region has the DNA TGTGCCAGTAACGCAGGCAACACTGAAGCTTTCTTT. Its protein is CASNAGNTEAFF.

This clone has more than one count but fewer than ten. This chain joins TRBV7-9 and TRBJ1-4; the D is unclear. Germline CDR1 and CDR2: SEHNR and FQNEAQ (reference sequence). V was pared by 5 bases and J by 8 bases, with 15 bases between. This CDR3 spans 14 amino acids. CDR3 amino acids: CASSPPTGWEKLFF. The CDR3 coding sequence is TGTGCCAGCAGCCCCCCGACGGGGTGGGAAAAACTGTTTTTT.

The chain is built from TRBV10-3 and TRBJ1-4; 7 nucleotides agree with TRBD1. The CDR3 extends over 15 amino acids. With V trimmed by 5 bases and J by 0 bases, 3 bases remained unmatched. Germline CDR1 and CDR2: ENHRY and SYGVKD. DNA for the CDR3: TGTGCCATCAGTAGGGACAGCGCAACTAATGAAAAACTGTTTTTT. As protein: CAISRDSATNEKLFF.

The chain links TRBV2 to TRBJ2-1, with 12 bases that match TRBD1. Per germline, CDR1 SNHLY and CDR2 FYNNEI. V shed 6 bases, J shed 8 bases, and the junction held 8 bases outside the gene matches. The CDR3 runs to 15 residues. DNA for the CDR3: TGTGCCAGCAGGGATACGGGACAGGGGGCTCATGAGCAGTTCTTC. This encodes CASRDTGQGAHEQFF.